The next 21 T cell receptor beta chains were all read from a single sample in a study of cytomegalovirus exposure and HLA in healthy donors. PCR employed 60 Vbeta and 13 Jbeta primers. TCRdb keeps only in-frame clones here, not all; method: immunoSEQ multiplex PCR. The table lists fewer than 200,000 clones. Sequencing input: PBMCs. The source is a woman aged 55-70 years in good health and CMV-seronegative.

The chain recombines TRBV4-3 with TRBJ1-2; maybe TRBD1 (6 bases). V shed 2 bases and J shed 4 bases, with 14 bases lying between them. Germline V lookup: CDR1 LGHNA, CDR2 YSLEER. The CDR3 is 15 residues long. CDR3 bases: TGCGCCAGCAGCCAACGAAATGAGGGGGTCTATGGCTACACCTTC. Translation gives CASSQRNEGVYGYTF.

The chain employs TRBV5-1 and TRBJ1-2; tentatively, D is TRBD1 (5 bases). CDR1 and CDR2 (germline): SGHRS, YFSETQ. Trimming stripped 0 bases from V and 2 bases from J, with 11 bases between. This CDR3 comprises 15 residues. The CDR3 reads CASSLEGWTNYGYTF. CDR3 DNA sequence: TGCGCCAGCAGCTTGGAGGGGTGGACCAACTATGGCTACACCTTC. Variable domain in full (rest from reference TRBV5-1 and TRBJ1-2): KAGVTQTPRYLIKTRGQQVTLSCSPISGHRSVSWYQQTPGQGLQFLFEYFSETQRNKGNFPGRFSGRQFSNSRSEMNVSTLELGDSALYLCASSLEGWTNYGYTFGSGTRLTVV.

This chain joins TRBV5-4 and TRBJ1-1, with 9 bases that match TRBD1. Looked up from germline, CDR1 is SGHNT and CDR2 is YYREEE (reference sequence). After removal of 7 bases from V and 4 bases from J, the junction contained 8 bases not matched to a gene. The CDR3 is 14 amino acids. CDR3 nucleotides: TGTGCCAGCGTACCGGGACAGGGTTCCACTGAAGCTTTCTTT. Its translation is CASVPGQGSTEAFF.

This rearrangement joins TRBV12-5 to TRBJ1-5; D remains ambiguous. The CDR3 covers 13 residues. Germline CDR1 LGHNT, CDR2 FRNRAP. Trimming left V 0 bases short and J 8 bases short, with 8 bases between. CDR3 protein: CASGLVRSEPQHF. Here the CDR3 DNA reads TGTGCTAGTGGTTTGGTACGGTCGGAGCCCCAGCATTTT.

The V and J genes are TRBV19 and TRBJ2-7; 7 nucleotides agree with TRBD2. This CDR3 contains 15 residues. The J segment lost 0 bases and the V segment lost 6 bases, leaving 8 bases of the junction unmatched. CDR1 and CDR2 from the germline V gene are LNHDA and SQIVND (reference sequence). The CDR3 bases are TGTGCCAGTAGCCGAGCGGGAATGACCTCCTACGAGCAGTACTTC. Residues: CASSRAGMTSYEQYF. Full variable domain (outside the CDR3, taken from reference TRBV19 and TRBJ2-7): DGGITQSPKYLFRKEGQNVTLSCEQNLNHDAMYWYRQDPGQGLRLIYYSQIVNDFQKGDIAEGYSVSREKKESFPLTVTSAQKNPTAFYLCASSRAGMTSYEQYFGPGTRLTVT.

CDR3 in amino acids: CASSLPHQGMEPQHF. The CDR3 DNA reads as TGTGCCAGCAGCTTGCCTCATCAGGGGATGGAGCCCCAGCATTTT. The V call is TRBV5-8, the J call TRBJ1-5; TRBD1 might be the D (6 bases). CDR3 size: 15 residues. Germline V gene lookup returns CDR1 SGHTS and CDR2 YDEGEE. The ends were cut back, 1 base at V and 8 bases at J, with 16 bases in the middle.

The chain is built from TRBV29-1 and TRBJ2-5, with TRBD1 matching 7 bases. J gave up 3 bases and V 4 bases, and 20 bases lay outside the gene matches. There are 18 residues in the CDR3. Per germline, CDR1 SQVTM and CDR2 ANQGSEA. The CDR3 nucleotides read TGCAGCGTTGGTCCCCCAACAGGGGTATGGTTAGGTGAAGAGACCCAGTACTTC. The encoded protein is CSVGPPTGVWLGEETQYF.

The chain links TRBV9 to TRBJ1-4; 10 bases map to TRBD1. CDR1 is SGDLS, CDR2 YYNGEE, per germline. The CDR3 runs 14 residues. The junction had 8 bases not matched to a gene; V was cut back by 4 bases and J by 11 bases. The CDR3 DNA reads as TGTGCCAGCAGCCCCATGACAGGGGGCGTGAAACTGTTTTTT. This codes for CASSPMTGGVKLFF.

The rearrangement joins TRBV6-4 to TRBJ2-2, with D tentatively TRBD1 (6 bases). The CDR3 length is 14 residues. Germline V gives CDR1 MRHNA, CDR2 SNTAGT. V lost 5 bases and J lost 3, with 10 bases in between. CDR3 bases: TGTGCCAGCAGTCGACAGGCAGACACCGGGGAGCTGTTTTTT. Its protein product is CASSRQADTGELFF.

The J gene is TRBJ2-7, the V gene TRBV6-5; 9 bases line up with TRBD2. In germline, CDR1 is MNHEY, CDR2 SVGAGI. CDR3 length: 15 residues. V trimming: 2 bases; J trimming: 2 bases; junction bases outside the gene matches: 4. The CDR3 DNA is TGTGCCAGCAGTTACCGCGCGGGGGGGGCCTACGAGCAGTACTTC. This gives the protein CASSYRAGGAYEQYF.

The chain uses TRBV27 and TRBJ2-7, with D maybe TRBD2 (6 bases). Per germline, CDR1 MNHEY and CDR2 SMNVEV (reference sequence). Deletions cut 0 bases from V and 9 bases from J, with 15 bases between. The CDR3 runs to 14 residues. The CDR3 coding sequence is TGTGCCAGCAGTTTATCGGCGGAGGGGTTGGGGCAGTACTTC. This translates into CASSLSAEGLGQYF.

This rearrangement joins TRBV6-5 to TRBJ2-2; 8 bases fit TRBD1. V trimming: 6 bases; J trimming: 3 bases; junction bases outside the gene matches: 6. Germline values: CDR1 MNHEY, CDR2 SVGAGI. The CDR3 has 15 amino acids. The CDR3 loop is CASRPDRGDTGELFF. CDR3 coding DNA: TGTGCCAGCAGACCCGACAGGGGAGACACCGGGGAGCTGTTTTTT.

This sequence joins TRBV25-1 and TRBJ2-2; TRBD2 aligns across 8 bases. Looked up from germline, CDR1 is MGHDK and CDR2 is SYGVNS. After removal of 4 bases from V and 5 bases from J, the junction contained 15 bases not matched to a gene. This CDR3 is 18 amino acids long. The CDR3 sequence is CASSASGGPLRGTGELFF. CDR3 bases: TGTGCCAGCAGTGCCAGCGGGGGTCCCCTCAGGGGTACCGGGGAGCTGTTTTTT.

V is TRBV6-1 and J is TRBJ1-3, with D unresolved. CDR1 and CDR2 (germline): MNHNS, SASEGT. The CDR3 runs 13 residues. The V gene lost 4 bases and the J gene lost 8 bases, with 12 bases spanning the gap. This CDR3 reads CASSVGSRDTIYF. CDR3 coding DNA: TGTGCCAGCAGTGTGGGCTCCAGAGACACCATATATTTT.

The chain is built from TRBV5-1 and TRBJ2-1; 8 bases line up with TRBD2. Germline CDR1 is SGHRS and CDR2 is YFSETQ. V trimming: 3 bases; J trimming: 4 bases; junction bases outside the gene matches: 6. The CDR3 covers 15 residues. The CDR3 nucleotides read TGCGCCAGCAGCTACGGACTAGCTGATTACAATGAGCAGTTCTTC. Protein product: CASSYGLADYNEQFF.

The CDR3: CASSLKQFNSPLHF. In DNA, the CDR3 is TGTGCCAGCAGCTTAAAACAGTTTAATTCACCCCTCCACTTT. The gene calls are TRBV7-3 and TRBJ1-6; D ambiguous. The CDR3 is 14 amino acids. In germline, CDR1 is SGHTA, CDR2 FQGTGA. The ends were cut back, 1 base at V and 6 bases at J, with 7 bases in the middle.

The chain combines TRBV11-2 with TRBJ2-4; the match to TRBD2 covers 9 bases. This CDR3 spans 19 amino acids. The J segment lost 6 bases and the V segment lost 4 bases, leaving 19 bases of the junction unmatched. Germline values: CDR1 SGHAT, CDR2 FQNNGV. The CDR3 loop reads CASSSGLGSGRKKGNIQYF. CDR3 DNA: TGTGCCAGCAGCTCCGGACTTGGGAGCGGGAGGAAGAAGGGAAACATTCAGTACTTC. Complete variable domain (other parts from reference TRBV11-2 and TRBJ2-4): EAGVAQSPRYKIIEKRQSVAFWCNPISGHATLYWYQQILGQGPKLLIQFQNNGVVDDSQLPKDRFSAERLKGVDSTLKIQPAKLEDSAVYLCASSSGLGSGRKKGNIQYFGAGTRLSVL.

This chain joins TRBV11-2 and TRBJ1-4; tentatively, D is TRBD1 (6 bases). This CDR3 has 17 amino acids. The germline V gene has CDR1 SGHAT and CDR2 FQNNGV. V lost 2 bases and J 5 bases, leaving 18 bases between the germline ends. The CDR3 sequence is CASSLRAGVLTNEKLFF. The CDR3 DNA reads TGTGCCAGCAGCTTAAGGGCAGGGGTTTTGACCAATGAAAAACTGTTTTTT.

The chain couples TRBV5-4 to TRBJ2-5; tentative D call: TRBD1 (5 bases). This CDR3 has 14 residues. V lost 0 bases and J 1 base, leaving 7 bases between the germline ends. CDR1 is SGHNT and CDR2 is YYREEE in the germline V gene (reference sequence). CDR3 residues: CASSLGQSQETQYF. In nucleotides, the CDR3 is TGTGCCAGCAGCTTGGGACAGTCCCAAGAGACCCAGTACTTC. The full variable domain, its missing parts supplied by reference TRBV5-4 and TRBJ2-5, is ETGVTQSPTHLIKTRGQQVTLRCSSQSGHNTVSWYQQALGQGPQFIFQYYREEENGRGNFPPRFSGLQFPNYSSELNVNALELDDSALYLCASSLGQSQETQYFGPGTRLLVL.

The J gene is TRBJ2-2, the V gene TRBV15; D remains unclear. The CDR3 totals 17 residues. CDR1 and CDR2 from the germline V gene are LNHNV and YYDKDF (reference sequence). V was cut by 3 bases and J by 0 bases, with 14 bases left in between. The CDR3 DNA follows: TGTGCCACCAGCAGGAGGAGAGCTGAGACGAACACCGGGGAGCTGTTTTTT. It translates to CATSRRRAETNTGELFF.

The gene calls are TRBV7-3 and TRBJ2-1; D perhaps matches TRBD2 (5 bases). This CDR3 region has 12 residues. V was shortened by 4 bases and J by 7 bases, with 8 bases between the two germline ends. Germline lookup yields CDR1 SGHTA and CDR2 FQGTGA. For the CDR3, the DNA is TGTGCCAGCAGCTGGGGAGAAAATGAGCAGTTCTTC. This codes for CASSWGENEQFF.